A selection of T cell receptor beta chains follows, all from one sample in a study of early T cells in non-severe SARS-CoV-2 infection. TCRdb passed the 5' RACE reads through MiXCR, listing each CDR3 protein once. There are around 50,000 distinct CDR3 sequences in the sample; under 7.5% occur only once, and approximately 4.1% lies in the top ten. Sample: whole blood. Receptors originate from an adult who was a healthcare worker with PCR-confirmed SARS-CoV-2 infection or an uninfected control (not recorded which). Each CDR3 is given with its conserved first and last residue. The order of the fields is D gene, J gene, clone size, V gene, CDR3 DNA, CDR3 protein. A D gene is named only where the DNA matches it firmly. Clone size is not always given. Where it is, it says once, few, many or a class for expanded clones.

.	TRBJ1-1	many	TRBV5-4	TGTGCCAGCAGCTTCAAGTCCTCCGCTTGGGCTTTCTTT	CASSFKSSAWAFF
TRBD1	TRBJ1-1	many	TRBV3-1	TGTGCCAGCAGCCAAGCGACCGGGACAGGGCTTGAAGCTTTCTTT	CASSQATGTGLEAFF
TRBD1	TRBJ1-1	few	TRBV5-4	TGTGCCAGCAGCTTGGAGCCTGACAGGGTGGGCACTGAAGCTTTCTTT	CASSLEPDRVGTEAFF
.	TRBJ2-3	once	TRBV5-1	TGCGCCAGCAGCTTTAGGGGTTGGCAGGACACAGATACGCAGTATTTT	CASSFRGWQDTDTQYF
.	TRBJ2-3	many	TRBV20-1	TGCAGTGCGACAGGCTGGGGGACAGATACGCAGTATTTT	CSATGWGTDTQYF
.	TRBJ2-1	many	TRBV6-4	TGTGCCAGCTCGCTCACCCTCTCGAATGAGCAGTTCTTC	CASSLTLSNEQFF
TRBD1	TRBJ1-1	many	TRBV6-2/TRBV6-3	TGTGCCAGCAGTTACGCCGGACAGGCCTCTGAAGCTTTCTTT	CASSYAGQASEAFF
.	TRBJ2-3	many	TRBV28	TGTGCCAGCAGTTTGCCGGGCACAGATACGCAGTATTTT	CASSLPGTDTQYF
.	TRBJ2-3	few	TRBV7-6	TGTGCCAGCAGCTTAATTGGTAGGGACGCAGATACGCAGTATTTT	CASSLIGRDADTQYF
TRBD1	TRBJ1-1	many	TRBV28	TGTGCCAGCAGTCCATGGGGACAGCCTTTGAACACTGAAGCTTTCTTT	CASSPWGQPLNTEAFF
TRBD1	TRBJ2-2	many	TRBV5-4	TGTGCCAGCAGCTTGAGGGGGGACAGGTTCGGCGGGGAGCTGTTTTTT	CASSLRGDRFGGELFF
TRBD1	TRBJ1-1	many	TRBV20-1	TGCAGTGCTAGGGGACAGGGGCAGCTCACTGAAGCTTTCTTT	CSARGQGQLTEAFF
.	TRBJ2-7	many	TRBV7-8	TGTGCCAGCAGCGCCACGGGACACAGACCCTACGAGCAGTACTTC	CASSATGHRPYEQYF
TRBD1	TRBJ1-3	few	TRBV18	TGTGCCAGCTCACCCGGGACAGGGCCTGGAAACACCATATATTTT	CASSPGTGPGNTIYF
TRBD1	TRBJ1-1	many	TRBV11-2	TGTGCCAGCAGCTTAGGTAGACAGGGGACTGAAGCTTTCTTT	CASSLGRQGTEAFF
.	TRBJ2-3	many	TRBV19	TGTGCCAGTAGTATAGATAGGGGTGTGGGCACAGATACGCAGTATTTT	CASSIDRGVGTDTQYF
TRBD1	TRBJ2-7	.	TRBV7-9	TGTGCCAGCAGCCCAGGGACAGGGCTCTCCTACGAGCAGTACTTC	CASSPGTGLSYEQYF
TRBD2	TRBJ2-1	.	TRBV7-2	TGTGCCAGCAGCTTTGGCGGGGGGGCCCTGTACAATGAGCAGTTCTTC	CASSFGGGALYNEQFF
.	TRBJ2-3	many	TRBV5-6	TGTGCCAGCAGCTTGCGGTCATGGGGCACAGATACGCAGTATTTT	CASSLRSWGTDTQYF
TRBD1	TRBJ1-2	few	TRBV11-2	TGTGCCAGCAGCGCATCCACAGGGGGCGCCGCGGTCTATGGCTACACCTTC	CASSASTGGAAVYGYTF
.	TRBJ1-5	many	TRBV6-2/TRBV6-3	TGTGCCAGCAAGCTGACAGCACATGGCAATCAGCCCCAGCATTTT	CASKLTAHGNQPQHF
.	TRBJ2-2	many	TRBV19	TGTGCCAGTAGTCAAACGACAGGTACCGGGGAGCTGTTTTTT	CASSQTTGTGELFF
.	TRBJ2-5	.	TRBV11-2	TGTGCCAGCAGCTTAAGAGGACAGTCTCAAGAGACCCAGTACTTC	CASSLRGQSQETQYF
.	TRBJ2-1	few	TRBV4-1	TGCGCCAGCAGCCCAGAATTGGGGTCGAAGGACAGAGCCTACAATGAGCAGTTCTTC	CASSPELGSKDRAYNEQFF
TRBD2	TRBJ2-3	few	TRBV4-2	TGTGCCAGCAGCCAAGAAGGGACTAGCGGTCTCACAGATACGCAGTATTTT	CASSQEGTSGLTDTQYF
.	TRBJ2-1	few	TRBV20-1	TGCAGTGCTAGAGAGGCGCGGGCAGGGGAAGATGAGCAGTTCTTC	CSAREARAGEDEQFF
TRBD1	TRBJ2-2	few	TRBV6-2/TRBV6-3	TGTGCCAGCAGGGAGGACAGGGAGGACACCGGGGAGCTGTTTTTT	CASREDREDTGELFF
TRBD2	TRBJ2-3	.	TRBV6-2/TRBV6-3	TGTGCCAGCAGCCCCACTAGCGGGGGGGCAGATACGCAGTATTTT	CASSPTSGGADTQYF
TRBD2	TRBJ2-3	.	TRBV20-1	TGCAGTAATAGCGGGGGGGCCTCTGATACGCAGTATTTT	CSNSGGASDTQYF
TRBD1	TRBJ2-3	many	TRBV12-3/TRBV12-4	TGTGCCAGCAGTGCCGGGACAGGGCATAATACGCAGTATTTT	CASSAGTGHNTQYF
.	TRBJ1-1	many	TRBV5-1	TGCGCCAGCAGCTACAGGGCCTCGAACACTGAAGCTTTCTTT	CASSYRASNTEAFF
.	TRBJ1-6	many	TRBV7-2	TGTGCCAGCAGCCCCTATTTATCCTATAATTCACCCCTCCACTTT	CASSPYLSYNSPLHF
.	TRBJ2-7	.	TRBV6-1	TGTGCCAGCAGTGAAGTCCAGGCCCAGGGAGAGCAGTACTTC	CASSEVQAQGEQYF
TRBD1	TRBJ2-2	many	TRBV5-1	TGCGCCAGCAGCCTGGACAGGCAGAACACCGGGGAGCTGTTTTTT	CASSLDRQNTGELFF
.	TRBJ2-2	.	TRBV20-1	TGCAGTGCTAGCGGTGGGAACACCGGGGAGCTGTTTTTT	CSASGGNTGELFF
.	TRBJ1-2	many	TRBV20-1	TGCAGTGCTCGGAGAGAACAGGGTGAATATGGCTACACCTTC	CSARREQGEYGYTF
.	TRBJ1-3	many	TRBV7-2	TGTGCCAGCAGCATTGGGAACGGAAACACCATATATTTT	CASSIGNGNTIYF
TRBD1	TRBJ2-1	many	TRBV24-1	TGTGCCACCAGTGATTATGGGACAGGGGTAGATGAGCAGTTCTTC	CATSDYGTGVDEQFF
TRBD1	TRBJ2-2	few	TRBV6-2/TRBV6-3	TGTGCCAGCAGATGGGGACAGGGGTACACCGGGGAGCTGTTTTTT	CASRWGQGYTGELFF
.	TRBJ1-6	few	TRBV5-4	TGTGCCAGCAGCCCACGCCAGGGCTCCTATAATTCACCCCTCCACTTT	CASSPRQGSYNSPLHF
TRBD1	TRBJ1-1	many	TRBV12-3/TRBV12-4	TGTGCCAGCAGTCAGAGACAGGGGGCACGATACACTGAAGCTTTCTTT	CASSQRQGARYTEAFF
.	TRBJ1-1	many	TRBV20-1	TGCTGTCAGACTCGCTCGAACACTGAAGCTTTCTTT	CCQTRSNTEAFF
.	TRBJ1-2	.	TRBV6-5	TGTGCCAGCAGTACTCAGGGGTCCTACACCTTC	CASSTQGSYTF
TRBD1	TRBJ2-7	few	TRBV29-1	TGCAGCGTTGACGTTACCGGGACAGGCTACGAGCAGTACTTC	CSVDVTGTGYEQYF
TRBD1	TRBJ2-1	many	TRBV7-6	TGTGCCAGCAGCTTGAAGGGGGCTGCGGGTGAGCAGTTCTTC	CASSLKGAAGEQFF
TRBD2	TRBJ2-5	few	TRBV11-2	TGTGCCAGCAGCTCCGGAGGCGGGGGGGAGACCCAGTACTTC	CASSSGGGGETQYF
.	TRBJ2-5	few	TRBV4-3	TGCGCCAGCAGCCAAGATTCCACCACCCAGGGTGAGACCCAGTACTTC	CASSQDSTTQGETQYF
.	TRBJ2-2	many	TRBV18	TGTGCCAGCTCACCCGCGGCTTGGGCGAACACCGGGGAGCTGTTTTTT	CASSPAAWANTGELFF
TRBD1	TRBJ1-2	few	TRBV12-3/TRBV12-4	TGTGCCAGCAGGGGGACAGAACTCTATGGCTACACCTTC	CASRGTELYGYTF
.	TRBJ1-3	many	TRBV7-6	TGTGCCAGCAGCTTAGAGCCTTCCTCTGGAAACACCATATATTTT	CASSLEPSSGNTIYF
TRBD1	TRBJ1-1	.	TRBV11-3	TGTGCCAGCAGCTCCGGACAGGTCAACACTGAAGCTTTCTTT	CASSSGQVNTEAFF